This T cell receptor beta chain comes out of a study of identical twins. Study observations and caveats: Among monozygotic twins, out-of-frame TCR alpha sharing exceeded what models predicted.

On this clonotype: Its antigen is unknown. At one end, the junction sequence differs from germline, possibly due to a read error.

TCRdb fed the 5' RACE reads into MiXCR, producing one record per CDR3 protein. The data show 500,000 or so distinct CDR3 sequences, approximately 14% seen once. This sample was also put to use in a study of yellow fever vaccine responses in identical twins. This second study notes: Reportedly, twins showed a vaccine T cell response that looked partly convergent and partly personalized.

The TCR was taken from a woman under 30 in good health. The sequenced sample consisted of CD4+ T cells sorted from blood.

CDR3 sequence (DNA): TGTGCCAGCAGCGGTTCGAAGACCGGGGAGCTGTTTTTT. Its protein is CASSGSKTGELFF. The genes are TRBV2 and TRBJ2-2; D unresolved. The CDR3 is 13 residues long. Germline values: CDR1 SNHLY, CDR2 FYNNEI. The full variable domain, in which reference TRBV2 and TRBJ2-2 provide the parts outside the CDR3, is EPEVTQTPSHQVTQMGQEVILRCVPISNHLYFYWYRQILGQKVEFLVSFYNNEISEKSEIFDDQFSVERPDGSNFTLKIRSTKLEDSAMYFCASSGSKTGELFFGEGSRLTVL.